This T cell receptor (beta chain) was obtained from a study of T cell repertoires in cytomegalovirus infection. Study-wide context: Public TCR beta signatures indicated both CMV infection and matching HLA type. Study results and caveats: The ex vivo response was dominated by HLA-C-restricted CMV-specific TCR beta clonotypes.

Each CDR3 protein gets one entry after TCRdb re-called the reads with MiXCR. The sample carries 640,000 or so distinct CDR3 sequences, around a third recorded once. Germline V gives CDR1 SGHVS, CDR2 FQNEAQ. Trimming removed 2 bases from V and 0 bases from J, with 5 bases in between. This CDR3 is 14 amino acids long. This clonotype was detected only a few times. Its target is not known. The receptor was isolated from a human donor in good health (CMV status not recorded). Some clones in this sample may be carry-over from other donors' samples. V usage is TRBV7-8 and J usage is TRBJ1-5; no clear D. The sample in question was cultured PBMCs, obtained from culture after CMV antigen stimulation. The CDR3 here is CASSLPLSNQPQHF. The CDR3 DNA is TGTGCCAGCAGCTTACCCCTTAGCAATCAGCCCCAGCATTTT.